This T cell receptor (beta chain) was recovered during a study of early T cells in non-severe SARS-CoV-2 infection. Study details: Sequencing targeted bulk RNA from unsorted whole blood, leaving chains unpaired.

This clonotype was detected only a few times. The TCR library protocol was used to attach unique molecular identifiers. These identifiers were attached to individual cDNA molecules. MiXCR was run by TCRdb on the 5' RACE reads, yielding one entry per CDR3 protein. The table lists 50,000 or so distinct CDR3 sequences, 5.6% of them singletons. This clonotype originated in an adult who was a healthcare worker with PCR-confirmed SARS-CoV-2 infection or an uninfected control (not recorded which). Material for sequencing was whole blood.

DNA for the CDR3: TGTGCCAGCAGCTCCCGACTAGCGGGGGGGCAGGGTGAGCAGTTCTTC. Protein: CASSSRLAGGQGEQFF. The chain employs TRBV11-2 and TRBJ2-1, with TRBD2 matching over 14 bases. The V and J ends lost 4 bases and 9 bases, in that order; junction bases with no gene match: 8. CDR1 SGHAT and CDR2 FQNNGV come from the germline V gene. This CDR3 comprises 16 residues.